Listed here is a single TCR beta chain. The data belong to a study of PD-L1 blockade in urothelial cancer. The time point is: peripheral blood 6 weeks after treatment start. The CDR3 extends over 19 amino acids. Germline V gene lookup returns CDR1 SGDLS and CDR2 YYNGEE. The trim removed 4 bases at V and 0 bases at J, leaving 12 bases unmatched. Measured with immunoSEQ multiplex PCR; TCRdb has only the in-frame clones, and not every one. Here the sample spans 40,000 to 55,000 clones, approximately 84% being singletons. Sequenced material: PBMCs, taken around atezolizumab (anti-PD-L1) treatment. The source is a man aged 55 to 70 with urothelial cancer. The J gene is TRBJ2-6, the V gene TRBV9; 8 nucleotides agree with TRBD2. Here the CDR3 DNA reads TGTGCCAGCAGCCCCGGTTGGCGGGGGGCAAGCTCTGGGGCCAACGTCCTGACTTTC. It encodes CASSPGWRGASSGANVLTF.